The T cell receptor beta chain described here comes from a study of molecular identifiers for immune sequencing clone quantification. Previously reported methods and listed TCR primers produced the bulk TCR libraries. MiXCR was run by TCRdb on the PCR reads, yielding one entry per CDR3 protein. This sample has about 86,000 distinct CDR3 sequences, with around a quarter found just once. This clonotype was observed many times. Naive CD8 T cells, phenotype CD8+CD4-CCR7+CD45RA+, were sorted. CDR1 is KGHSH and CDR2 is LQKENI in the germline V gene. This CDR3 comprises 16 residues. Trimming pared 2 bases from V and 0 bases from J, leaving 8 bases between.

The chain is built from TRBV18 and TRBJ2-6, with a weak D call TRBD1 (5 bases). The clonotype was recovered from a human donor in good health. Some libraries in this study had Jurkat cell RNA spiked in. Source material: naive CD8+ T cells from blood, with Jurkat cell RNA spiked in. Subset indicated: FACS-sorted CD8+CD4-CCR7+CD45RA+ naive T cells. The CDR3 DNA sequence: TGTGCCAGCTCACCAGGGGCGCGCTCTGGGGCCAACGTCCTGACTTTC. This sequence encodes CASSPGARSGANVLTF.